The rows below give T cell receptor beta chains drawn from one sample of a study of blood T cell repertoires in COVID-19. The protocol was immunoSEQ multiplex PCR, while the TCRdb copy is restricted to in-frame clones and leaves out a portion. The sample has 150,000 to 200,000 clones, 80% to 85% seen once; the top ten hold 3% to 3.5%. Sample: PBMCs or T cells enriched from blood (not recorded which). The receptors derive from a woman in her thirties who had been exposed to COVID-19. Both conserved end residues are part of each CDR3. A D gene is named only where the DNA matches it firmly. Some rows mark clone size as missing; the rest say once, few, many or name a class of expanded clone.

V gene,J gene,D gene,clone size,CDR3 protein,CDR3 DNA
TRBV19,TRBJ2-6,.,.,CASSTGRGSGANVLTF,TGTGCCAGTAGTACCGGACGGGGCTCTGGGGCCAACGTCCTGACTTTC
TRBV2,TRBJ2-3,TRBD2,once,CASSGLAGTSTDTQYF,TGTGCCAGCAGTGGACTAGCGGGGACCAGCACAGATACGCAGTATTTT
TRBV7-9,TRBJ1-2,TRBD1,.,CASSRTDRAPSNYGYTF,TGTGCCAGCAGCCGAACGGACAGGGCCCCCTCCAACTATGGCTACACCTTC
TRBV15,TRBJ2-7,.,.,CATSRVGGGSGSYEQYF,TGTGCCACCAGCAGAGTAGGAGGGGGCTCCGGTTCCTACGAGCAGTACTTC
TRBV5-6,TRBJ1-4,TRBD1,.,CASSLSGGEKLFF,TGTGCCAGCAGCTTGTCAGGGGGTGAAAAACTGTTTTTT
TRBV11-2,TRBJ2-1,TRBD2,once,CASRDPSGGLYEQFF,TGTGCCAGCAGGGATCCTAGCGGGGGTCTGTATGAGCAGTTCTTC
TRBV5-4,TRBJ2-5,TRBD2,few,CASSLGTAGGQETQYF,TGTGCCAGCAGCTTGGGAACAGCGGGGGGGCAAGAGACCCAGTACTTC
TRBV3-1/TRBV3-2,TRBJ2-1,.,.,CASSLLYNEQFF,TGTGCCAGCAGTCTCCTTTACAATGAGCAGTTCTTC
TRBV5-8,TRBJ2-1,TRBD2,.,CASSRGGSYNEQFF,TGTGCCAGCAGCCGGGGGGGCTCCTACAATGAGCAGTTCTTC
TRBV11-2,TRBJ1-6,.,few,CASSLVAVETNSPLHF,TGTGCCAGCAGCTTAGTAGCGGTCGAGACTAATTCACCCCTCCACTTT
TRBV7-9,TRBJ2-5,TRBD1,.,CASSLAGQGMGTQYF,TGTGCCAGCAGCTTAGCGGGACAGGGAATGGGAACCCAGTACTTC
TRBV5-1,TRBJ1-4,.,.,CASSLRGNNEKLFF,TGCGCCAGCAGCTTGCGGGGAAATAATGAAAAACTGTTTTTT
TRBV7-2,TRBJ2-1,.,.,CASSLMGLSSYNEQFF,TGTGCCAGCAGCCTCATGGGACTTAGCTCCTACAATGAGCAGTTCTTC
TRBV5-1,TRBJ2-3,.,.,CASSWRDSTDTQYF,TGCGCCAGCAGCTGGCGGGACAGTACGGATACGCAGTATTTT
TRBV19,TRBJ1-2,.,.,CASSIPGFDYGYTF,TGTGCCAGTAGTATTCCAGGGTTTGACTATGGCTACACCTTC
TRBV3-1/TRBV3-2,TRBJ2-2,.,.,CASSTQQGWTGELFF,TGTGCCAGCAGCACACAACAGGGTTGGACCGGGGAGCTGTTTTTT
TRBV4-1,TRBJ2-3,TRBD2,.,CASSQPLLAGGDADTQYF,TGCGCCAGCAGCCAGCCTCTACTAGCGGGGGGGGATGCAGATACGCAGTATTTT
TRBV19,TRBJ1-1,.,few,CASSIELRTEAFF,TGTGCCAGTAGTATCGAGCTTCGGACTGAAGCTTTCTTT
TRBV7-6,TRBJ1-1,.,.,CASSLWGAEAFF,TGTGCCAGCAGCTTATGGGGCGCTGAAGCTTTCTTT
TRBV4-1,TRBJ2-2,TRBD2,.,CASSHGRGGTGELFF,TGCGCCAGCAGCCATGGGCGGGGGGGCACCGGGGAGCTGTTTTTT
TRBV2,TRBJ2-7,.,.,CASSPDWAYEQYF,TGTGCCAGCAGCCCGGACTGGGCCTACGAGCAGTACTTC
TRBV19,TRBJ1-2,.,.,CASSIGLSTINYGYTF,TGTGCCAGTAGTATTGGTCTTAGCACAATTAACTATGGCTACACCTTC
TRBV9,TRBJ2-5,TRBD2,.,CASSASGGVGTQYF,TGTGCCAGCAGCGCTAGCGGCGGCGTTGGGACCCAGTACTTC
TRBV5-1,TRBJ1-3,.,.,CASSSVQANGNTIYF,TGCGCCAGCAGCTCCGTCCAGGCAAATGGAAACACCATATATTTT
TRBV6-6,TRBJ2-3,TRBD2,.,CASLSAGGTDTQYF,TGTGCCAGCCTTTCGGCGGGAGGCACAGATACGCAGTATTTT
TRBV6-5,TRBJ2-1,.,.,CASSYGTAEQFF,TGTGCCAGCAGTTACGGCACAGCCGAGCAGTTCTTC
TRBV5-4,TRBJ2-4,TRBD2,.,CASTNRGDIQYF,TGTGCCAGCACTAACCGGGGGGACATTCAGTACTTC
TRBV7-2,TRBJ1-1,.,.,CASSLGGGSLTEAFF,TGTGCCAGCAGCCTAGGAGGGGGATCTTTAACTGAAGCTTTCTTT
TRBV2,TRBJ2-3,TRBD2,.,CASERGTNTQYF,TGTGCCAGCGAGCGGGGGACCAATACGCAGTATTTT
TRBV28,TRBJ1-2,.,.,CASSLGGYGYTF,TGTGCCAGCTCTTTGGGGGGCTATGGCTACACCTTC
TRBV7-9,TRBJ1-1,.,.,CASSRTYRANTEAFF,TGTGCCAGCAGCCGCACGTACAGGGCTAACACTGAAGCTTTCTTT
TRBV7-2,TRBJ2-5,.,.,CASSSMGGRGETQYF,TGTGCCAGCAGCTCAATGGGGGGGCGAGGAGAGACCCAGTACTTC
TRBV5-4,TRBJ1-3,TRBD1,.,CASSYEGASSGNTIYF,TGTGCCAGCAGTTATGAGGGGGCGTCATCTGGAAACACCATATATTTT
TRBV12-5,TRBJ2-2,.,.,CASGPPLETGELFF,TGTGCTAGTGGTCCCCCACTTGAAACCGGGGAGCTGTTTTTT
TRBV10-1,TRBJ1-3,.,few,CASSVGQGYTIYF,TGCGCCAGCAGTGTCGGCCAGGGATACACCATATATTTT
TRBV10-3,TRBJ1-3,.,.,CAISSGFMEGSGNTIYF,TGTGCCATCAGTTCAGGGTTTATGGAGGGTTCTGGAAACACCATATATTTT
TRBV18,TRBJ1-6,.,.,CASSPWEYGSPLHF,TGTGCCAGCTCACCGTGGGAGTATGGTTCACCCCTCCACTTT
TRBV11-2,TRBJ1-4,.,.,CASSLLSGGTEKLFF,TGTGCCAGCAGCCTACTATCGGGGGGAACTGAAAAACTGTTTTTT
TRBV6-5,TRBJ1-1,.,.,CASRGGGTEAFF,TGTGCCAGCAGGGGGGGAGGCACTGAAGCTTTCTTT
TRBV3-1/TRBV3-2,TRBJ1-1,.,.,CASSQGGPGTEAFF,TGTGCCAGCAGCCAAGGGGGGCCCGGCACTGAAGCTTTCTTT
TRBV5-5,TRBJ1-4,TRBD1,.,CASSLRTGSPRTNEKLFF,TGTGCCAGCAGCTTGAGGACAGGGAGCCCCCGAACTAATGAAAAACTGTTTTTT
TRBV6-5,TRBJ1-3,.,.,CASTEQAGNTIYF,TGTGCCAGCACGGAGCAAGCGGGAAACACCATATATTTT
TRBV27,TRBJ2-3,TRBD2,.,CASSLLAGETDTQYF,TGTGCCAGCAGTTTATTAGCGGGGGAAACAGATACGCAGTATTTT
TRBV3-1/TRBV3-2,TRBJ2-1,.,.,CASTGGRANEQFF,TGTGCCAGCACCGGGGGGCGGGCGAATGAGCAGTTCTTC
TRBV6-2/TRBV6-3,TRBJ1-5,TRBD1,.,CASSSTRTGVPNQPQHF,TGTGCCAGCAGTTCAACACGGACAGGGGTCCCCAATCAGCCCCAGCATTTT
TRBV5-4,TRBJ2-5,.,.,CASIRAGTEGGTQYF,TGTGCCAGCATACGAGCCGGGACTGAAGGCGGGACCCAGTACTTC
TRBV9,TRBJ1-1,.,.,CASSVEGTGDTEAFF,TGTGCCAGCAGCGTAGAGGGGACTGGGGACACTGAAGCTTTCTTT
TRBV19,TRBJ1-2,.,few,CATTGSTGYTF,TGTGCCACCACGGGGTCGACTGGCTACACCTTC
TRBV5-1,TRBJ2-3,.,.,CASSPLATSTDTQYF,TGCGCCAGCAGCCCCTTAGCCACTAGCACAGATACGCAGTATTTT
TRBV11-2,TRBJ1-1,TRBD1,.,CASSLDRRRDRENTEAFF,TGTGCCAGCAGCTTAGATCGTCGAAGGGACAGGGAGAACACTGAAGCTTTCTTT
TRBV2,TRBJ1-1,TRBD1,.,CASSRSRDRVLPTEAFF,TGTGCCAGCAGTCGGTCCCGGGACAGGGTCCTTCCCACTGAAGCTTTCTTT
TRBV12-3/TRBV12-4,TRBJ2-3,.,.,CASSFVGGDTQYF,TGTGCCAGCAGTTTTGTCGGGGGAGATACGCAGTATTTT